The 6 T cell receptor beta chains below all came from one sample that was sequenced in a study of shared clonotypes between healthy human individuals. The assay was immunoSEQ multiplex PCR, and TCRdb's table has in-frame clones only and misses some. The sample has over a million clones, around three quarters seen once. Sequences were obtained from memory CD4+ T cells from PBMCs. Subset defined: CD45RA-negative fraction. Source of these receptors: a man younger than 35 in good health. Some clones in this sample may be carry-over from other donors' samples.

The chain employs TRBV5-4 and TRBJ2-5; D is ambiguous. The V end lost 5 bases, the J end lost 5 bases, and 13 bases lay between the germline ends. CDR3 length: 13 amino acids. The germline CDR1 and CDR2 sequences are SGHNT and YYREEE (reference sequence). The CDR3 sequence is CASRYGPGETQYF. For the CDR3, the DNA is TGTGCCAGCAGATACGGGCCCGGGGAGACCCAGTACTTC. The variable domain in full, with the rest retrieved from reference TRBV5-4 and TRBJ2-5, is ETGVTQSPTHLIKTRGQQVTLRCSSQSGHNTVSWYQQALGQGPQFIFQYYREEENGRGNFPPRFSGLQFPNYSSELNVNALELDDSALYLCASRYGPGETQYFGPGTRLLVL.

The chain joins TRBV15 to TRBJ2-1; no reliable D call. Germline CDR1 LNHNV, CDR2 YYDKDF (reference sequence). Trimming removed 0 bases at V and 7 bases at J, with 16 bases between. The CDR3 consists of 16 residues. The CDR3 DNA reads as TGTGCCACCAGCAGAGATCGGCTGGGTGGGGAAAATGAGCAGTTCTTC. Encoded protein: CATSRDRLGGENEQFF. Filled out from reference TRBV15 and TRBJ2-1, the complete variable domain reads DAMVIQNPRYQVTQFGKPVTLSCSQTLNHNVMYWYQQKSSQAPKLLFHYYDKDFNNEADTPDNFQSRRPNTSFCFLDIRSPGLGDTAMYLCATSRDRLGGENEQFFGPGTRLTVL.

CDR3: CASSPSGLRSGNTIYF. The DNA of the CDR3 is TGTGCCAGCAGCCCATCCGGACTGCGCTCTGGAAACACCATATATTTT. The rearrangement links TRBV28 to TRBJ1-3; D is undetermined. The CDR3 has 16 amino acids. Between the trimmed V and J ends, which lost 6 bases and 0 bases, there was a span of 15 bases. CDR1 is MDHEN, CDR2 SYDVKM, per germline.

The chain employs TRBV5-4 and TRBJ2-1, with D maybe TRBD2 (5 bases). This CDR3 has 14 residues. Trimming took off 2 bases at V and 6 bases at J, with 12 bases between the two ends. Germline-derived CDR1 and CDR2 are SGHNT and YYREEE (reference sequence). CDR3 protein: CASSLKLALNEQFF. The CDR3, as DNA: TGTGCCAGCAGCTTAAAGCTAGCCCTCAATGAGCAGTTCTTC. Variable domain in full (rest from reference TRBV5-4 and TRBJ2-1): ETGVTQSPTHLIKTRGQQVTLRCSSQSGHNTVSWYQQALGQGPQFIFQYYREEENGRGNFPPRFSGLQFPNYSSELNVNALELDDSALYLCASSLKLALNEQFFGPGTRLTVL.

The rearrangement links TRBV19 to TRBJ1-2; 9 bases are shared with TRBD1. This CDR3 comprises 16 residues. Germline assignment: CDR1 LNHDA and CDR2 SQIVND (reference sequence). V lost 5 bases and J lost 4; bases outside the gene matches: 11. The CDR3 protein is CASSPQQGARGYGYTF. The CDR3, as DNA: TGTGCCAGTAGTCCCCAACAGGGGGCTCGGGGCTATGGCTACACCTTC.

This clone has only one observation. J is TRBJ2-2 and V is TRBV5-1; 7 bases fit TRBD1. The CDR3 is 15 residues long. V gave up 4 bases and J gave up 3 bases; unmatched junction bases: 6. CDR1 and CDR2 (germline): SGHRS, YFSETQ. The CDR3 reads CASSREGTDTGELFF. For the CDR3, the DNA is TGCGCCAGCAGCAGGGAAGGGACAGACACCGGGGAGCTGTTTTTT.